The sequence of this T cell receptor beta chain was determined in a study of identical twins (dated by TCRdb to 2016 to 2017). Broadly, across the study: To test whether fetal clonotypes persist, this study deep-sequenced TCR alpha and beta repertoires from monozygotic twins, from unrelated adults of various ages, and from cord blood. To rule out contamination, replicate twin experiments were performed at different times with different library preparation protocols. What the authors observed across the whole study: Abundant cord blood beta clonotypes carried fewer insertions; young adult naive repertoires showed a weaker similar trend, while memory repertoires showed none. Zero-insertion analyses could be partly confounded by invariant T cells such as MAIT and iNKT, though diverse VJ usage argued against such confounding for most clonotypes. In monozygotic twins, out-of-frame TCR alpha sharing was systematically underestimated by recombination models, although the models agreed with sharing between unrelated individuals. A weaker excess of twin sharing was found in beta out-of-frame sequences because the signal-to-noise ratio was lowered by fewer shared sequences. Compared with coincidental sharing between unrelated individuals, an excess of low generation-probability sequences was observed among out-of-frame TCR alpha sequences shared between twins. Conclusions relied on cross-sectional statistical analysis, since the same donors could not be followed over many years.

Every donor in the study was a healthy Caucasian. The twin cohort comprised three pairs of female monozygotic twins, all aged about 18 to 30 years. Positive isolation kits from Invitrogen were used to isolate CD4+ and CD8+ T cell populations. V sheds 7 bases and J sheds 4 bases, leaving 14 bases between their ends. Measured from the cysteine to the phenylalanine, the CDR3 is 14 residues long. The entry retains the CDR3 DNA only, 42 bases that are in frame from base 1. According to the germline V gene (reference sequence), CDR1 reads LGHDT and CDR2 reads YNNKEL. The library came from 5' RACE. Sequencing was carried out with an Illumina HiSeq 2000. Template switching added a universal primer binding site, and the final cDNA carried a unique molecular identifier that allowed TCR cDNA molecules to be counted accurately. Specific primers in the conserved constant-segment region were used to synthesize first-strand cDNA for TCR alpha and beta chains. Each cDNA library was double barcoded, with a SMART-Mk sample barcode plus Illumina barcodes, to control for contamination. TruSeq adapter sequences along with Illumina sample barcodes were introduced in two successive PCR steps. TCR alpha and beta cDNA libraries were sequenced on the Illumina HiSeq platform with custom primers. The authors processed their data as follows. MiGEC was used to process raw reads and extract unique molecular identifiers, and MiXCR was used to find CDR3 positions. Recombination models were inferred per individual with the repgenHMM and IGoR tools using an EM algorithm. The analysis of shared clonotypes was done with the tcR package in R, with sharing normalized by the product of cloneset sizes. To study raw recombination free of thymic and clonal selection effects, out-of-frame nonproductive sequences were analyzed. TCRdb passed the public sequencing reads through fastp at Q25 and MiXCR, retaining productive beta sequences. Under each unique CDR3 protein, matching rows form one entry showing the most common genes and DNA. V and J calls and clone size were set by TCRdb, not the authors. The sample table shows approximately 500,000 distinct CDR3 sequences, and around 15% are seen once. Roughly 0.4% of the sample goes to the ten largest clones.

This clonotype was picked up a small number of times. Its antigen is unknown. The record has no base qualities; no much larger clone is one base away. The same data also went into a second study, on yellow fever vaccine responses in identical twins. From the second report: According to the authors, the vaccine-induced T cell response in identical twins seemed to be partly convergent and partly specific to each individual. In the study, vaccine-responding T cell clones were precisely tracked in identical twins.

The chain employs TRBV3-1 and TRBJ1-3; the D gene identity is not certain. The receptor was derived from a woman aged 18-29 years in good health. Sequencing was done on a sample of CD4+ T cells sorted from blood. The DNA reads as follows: TGTGCCAGCACCGAAGGCCGGAGAGGAAACACCATATATTTT. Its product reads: CASTEGRRGNTIYF.